The 31 T cell receptor beta chains below were found in one sample sequenced in a study of blood T cell repertoires in COVID-19. Sequencing was performed with immunoSEQ multiplex PCR; in TCRdb, only in-frame clones are kept and a portion is missing. The table records around 60,000 clones, under 85% of them present only once. Source material: peripheral blood. Every receptor here comes from a woman older than 75 with acute or convalescent COVID-19.

The chain has TRBV7-2 and TRBJ2-7, with D perhaps TRBD2 (5 bases). Per the germline V gene, CDR1 is SGHTA and CDR2 is FQGNSA. V was trimmed by 1 base and J by 6 bases, leaving 13 bases between them. The CDR3 is made up of 14 amino acids. The CDR3 spells CASSLGRGPLEQYF. CDR3 in DNA: TGTGCCAGCAGCTTAGGTCGGGGTCCGCTCGAGCAGTACTTC.

The V gene is TRBV11-1, the J gene TRBJ1-6, with 10 positions matching TRBD1. The germline V gene has CDR1 SGHAT and CDR2 FQDESV (reference sequence). The CDR3 length is 14 residues. V dropped 6 bases and J dropped 7; count of bases not matched to a gene: 3. The CDR3 region is CASSRQGANSPLHF. The CDR3 coding sequence is TGTGCCAGCAGTCGACAGGGGGCGAATTCACCCCTCCACTTT.

The chain carries TRBV6-5 and TRBJ2-2, with D tentatively TRBD2 (6 bases). The CDR3 is 14 residues long. The ends were cut back, 11 bases at V and 5 bases at J, with 18 bases in the middle. The V gene's germline CDR1 is MNHEY and CDR2 SVGAGI. CDR3 sequence: CAGSSAGWTGELFF. CDR3 coding DNA: TGTGCCGGTTCGTCAGCGGGCTGGACCGGGGAGCTGTTTTTT.

The CDR3 bases are TGTGCCAGCAGCTTAGCAGGTCCAGATACGCAGTATTTT. This codes for CASSLAGPDTQYF. The chain employs TRBV11-2 and TRBJ2-3; D ambiguous. V lost 1 base, J lost 4 bases, and 6 bases lay in between. CDR3 size: 13 residues. From germline, CDR1 is SGHAT and CDR2 FQNNGV.

The rearrangement joins TRBV6-5 to TRBJ1-5; D unresolved. Germline V lookup: CDR1 MNHEY, CDR2 SVGAGI. The CDR3 loop spans 14 amino acids. V lost 7 bases and J lost 9, with 19 bases in between. In DNA form, the CDR3 reads TGTGCCAGCACCGAAGATTGGACTCCGAGGCCCCAGCATTTT. Amino acids: CASTEDWTPRPQHF.

The chain carries TRBV6-2 or TRBV6-3 and TRBJ2-3, with a tentative D call TRBD1 (8 bases). CDR1 is MNHEY and CDR2 is SVGEGT in the germline V gene. Trimming removed 5 bases at V and 4 bases at J, with 16 bases between. The CDR3 length is 15 residues. Here the CDR3 reads CASSRQGRDADTQYF. In nucleotides, the CDR3 is TGTGCCAGCAGTCGACAGGGGAGGGACGCAGATACGCAGTATTTT.

The gene calls are TRBV24-1 and TRBJ2-3; TRBD2 might be the D (5 bases). V lost 3 bases and J 9 bases, leaving 12 bases between the germline ends. The CDR3 totals 13 residues. Germline V gene data show CDR1 as KGHDR and CDR2 as SFDVKD. The CDR3 nucleotides read TGTGCCACCAGTGATCCGGGCGAGGGCACGCAGTATTTT. Its translation is CATSDPGEGTQYF.

CDR3: CASSDDRGQAREQYF. CDR3 sequence (DNA): TGTGCCAGCAGCGACGACAGGGGGCAGGCAAGGGAGCAGTACTTC. The V call is TRBV6-5, the J call TRBJ2-7; 10 bases are shared with TRBD1. This CDR3 spans 15 amino acids. From germline, CDR1 is MNHEY and CDR2 SVGAGI. After removal of 6 bases from V and 7 bases from J, the junction contained 12 bases not matched to a gene.

The chain uses TRBV18 and TRBJ2-1, with TRBD2 matching 8 bases. Germline CDR1 reads KGHSH; CDR2 reads LQKENI. There are 16 residues in the CDR3. J gave up 0 bases and V 1 base, and 2 bases lay outside the gene matches. Here the CDR3 DNA reads TGTGCCAGCTCACCACAGCGGGGGAGCTCCTACAATGAGCAGTTCTTC. Translation gives CASSPQRGSSYNEQFF.

The V call is TRBV6-5, the J call TRBJ2-7; maybe TRBD1 (6 bases). This CDR3 is built from 15 residues. Looked up from germline, CDR1 is MNHEY and CDR2 is SVGAGI. The ends were cut back, 0 bases at V and 6 bases at J, with 15 bases in the middle. The CDR3 sequence is CASSYSEGVGLEQYF. The CDR3 nucleotides are TGTGCCAGCAGTTACTCTGAGGGGGTGGGGCTCGAGCAGTACTTC.

A word on this clone: Distinct nucleotide sequences in the sample also encode this CDR3. V usage is TRBV7-9 and J usage is TRBJ2-7; D unresolved. V was pared by 3 bases and J by 4 bases, with 10 bases between. CDR3 length equals 13 residues. Germline CDR1 reads SEHNR; CDR2 reads FQNEAQ (reference sequence). CDR3 sequence: CASSLPPGYEQYF. CDR3 DNA: TGTGCCAGCAGCTTGCCCCCGGGTTACGAGCAGTACTTC. The entire variable domain, with the rest obtained from reference TRBV7-9 and TRBJ2-7, is as follows: DTGVSQNPRHKITKRGQNVTFRCDPISEHNRLYWYRQTLGQGPEFLTYFQNEAQLEKSRLLSDRFSAERPKGSFSTLEIQRTEQGDSAMYLCASSLPPGYEQYFGPGTRLTVT.

The rearrangement uses TRBV13 and TRBJ2-1, with D uncertain. V lost 1 base to trimming and J lost 0 bases, with 10 bases between them. Germline-derived CDR1 and CDR2 are PRHDT and FYEKMQ (reference sequence). The CDR3 has 16 amino acids. Written as DNA, the CDR3 is TGTGCCAGCAGCTTAGAAGCCCTAAGCTCCTACAATGAGCAGTTCTTC. This gives the protein CASSLEALSSYNEQFF.

The chain recombines TRBV2 with TRBJ1-2, with 9 positions matching TRBD1. Germline trimming cut 6 bases from V and 8 bases from J; bases unmatched to any gene: 7. This CDR3 has 13 amino acids. Germline V gene data show CDR1 as SNHLY and CDR2 as FYNNEI. The CDR3 DNA is TGTGCCAGCAGGGGACAGGGAATCGAGGGCTACACCTTC. Protein product: CASRGQGIEGYTF. The whole variable domain, filled in from reference TRBV2 and TRBJ1-2, reads EPEVTQTPSHQVTQMGQEVILRCVPISNHLYFYWYRQILGQKVEFLVSFYNNEISEKSEIFDDQFSVERPDGSNFTLKIRSTKLEDSAMYFCASRGQGIEGYTFGSGTRLTVV.

This chain joins TRBV19 and TRBJ2-7; the D gene is possibly TRBD1 (6 bases). V lost 5 bases and J 2 bases, leaving 13 bases between the germline ends. This CDR3 contains 14 residues. CDR1 LNHDA and CDR2 SQIVND come from the germline V gene (reference sequence). CDR3 sequence (DNA): TGTGCCAGTAGTCCGGGACAATGGGCCTACGAGCAGTACTTC. This sequence encodes CASSPGQWAYEQYF. The full variable domain, with the rest looked up from reference TRBV19 and TRBJ2-7, is DGGITQSPKYLFRKEGQNVTLSCEQNLNHDAMYWYRQDPGQGLRLIYYSQIVNDFQKGDIAEGYSVSREKKESFPLTVTSAQKNPTAFYLCASSPGQWAYEQYFGPGTRLTVT.

V gene TRBV28 combines with J gene TRBJ1-4, with 8 bases identical to TRBD1. Germline loops: CDR1 MDHEN, CDR2 SYDVKM. CDR3 length: 13 residues. Germline trimming cut 7 bases from V and 6 bases from J; bases unmatched to any gene: 4. The CDR3 protein is CASTDRDDEKLFF. CDR3 sequence (DNA): TGTGCCAGCACGGACAGGGATGATGAAAAACTGTTTTTT.

The chain recombines TRBV2 with TRBJ2-7; possibly TRBD2 for D (5 bases). V was shortened by 6 bases and J by 0 bases, with 15 bases between the two germline ends. The CDR3 covers 15 residues. The germline gives CDR1 SNHLY, CDR2 FYNNEI. The CDR3, as DNA: TGTGCCAGCAGCCTCCCCGCGGGCAGCTCCTACGAGCAGTACTTC. Translated: CASSLPAGSSYEQYF.

The V call is TRBV24-1, the J call TRBJ2-5; TRBD2 matches at 8 bases. The CDR3 is 17 amino acids. J lost 4 bases, V lost 3 bases, and 12 bases had no gene match. Germline loops: CDR1 KGHDR, CDR2 SFDVKD. CDR3 DNA: TGTGCCACCAGTGATCGTCTAGAAGCGGGAGCTAGAGAGACCCAGTACTTC. Its translation is CATSDRLEAGARETQYF.

The chain is built from TRBV6-5 and TRBJ2-7, with 7 bases matching TRBD1. Germline assignment: CDR1 MNHEY and CDR2 SVGAGI. CDR3 length: 15 residues. J gave up 0 bases and V 0 bases, and 2 bases lay outside the gene matches. The CDR3 DNA follows: TGTGCCAGCAGTTACTCGCGACAGGGCTCCTACGAGCAGTACTTC. Translating it yields CASSYSRQGSYEQYF.

This clone came up once. The chain links TRBV6-6 to TRBJ1-1; 12 bases are a match to TRBD1. Trimming took 6 bases from V and 5 from J; bases not matched to a gene: 4. This CDR3 region has 14 residues. Germline CDR1 MNHNY, CDR2 SVGAGI (reference sequence). CDR3 protein: CASSRDRGRTEAFF. The CDR3 DNA reads TGTGCCAGCAGCCGGGACAGGGGGCGAACTGAAGCTTTCTTT.

The genes are TRBV4-3 and TRBJ1-2; the D gene is possibly TRBD1 (6 bases). From germline, CDR1 is LGHNA and CDR2 YSLEER. V gave up 1 base and J gave up 6 bases, with 18 bases separating them. This CDR3 contains 16 residues. CDR3 loop: CASSQGRQGRRNGYTF. The CDR3 DNA follows: TGCGCCAGCAGCCAAGGACGGCAGGGGCGTAGGAATGGCTACACCTTC.

For this clone: At one of its ends the junction is not consistent with the germline gene, which may arise from a read error. V gene TRBV6-5 combines with J gene TRBJ2-7; no firm D call. This CDR3 has 12 residues. Germline CDR1 and CDR2: MNHEY and SVGAGI. The CDR3 sequence: CASSYSSHEQYF. The DNA of the CDR3 is TGTGCCAGCAGTTACTCCTCCCACGAGCAGTACTTC.

The chain recombines TRBV7-9 with TRBJ2-7; no reliable D call. This CDR3 is 15 amino acids long. Trimming removed 5 bases from V and 7 bases from J, with 21 bases in between. Germline lookup yields CDR1 SEHNR and CDR2 FQNEAQ (reference sequence). The DNA of the CDR3 is TGTGCCAGCAGCCCCGAGGAAGCCCCGAAGCCGGAGCAGTACTTC. Translating gives CASSPEEAPKPEQYF.

The chain has TRBV19 and TRBJ2-5, with 13 bases matching TRBD2. With 4 bases clipped from V and 5 bases from J, the junction kept 4 bases outside the gene matches. The CDR3 length is 15 residues. CDR1 and CDR2 (germline): LNHDA, SQIVND (reference sequence). The CDR3 bases are TGTGCCAGTAGTAAGGGACTAGCGGGATTTGAGACCCAGTACTTC. Protein product: CASSKGLAGFETQYF.

The gene calls are TRBV25-1 and TRBJ2-3, with D possibly TRBD2 on 5 matching bases. With 1 base removed from V and 2 bases from J, the gap between germline ends came to 10 bases. The germline gives CDR1 MGHDK, CDR2 SYGVNS. The CDR3 sequence is 15 residues long. The CDR3 loop is CASSEWAEDTDTQYF. CDR3 nucleotide sequence: TGTGCCAGCAGTGAATGGGCGGAGGACACAGATACGCAGTATTTT.

On this clone itself: One end of the junction is discordant with germline, which a read error may explain. The chain recombines TRBV5-6 with TRBJ1-2; D is perhaps TRBD1 (5 bases). This CDR3 spans 15 amino acids. Germline CDR1 reads SGHDT; CDR2 reads YYEEEE. The CDR3 spells CASSLVGGVNYDYTF. DNA for the CDR3: TGTGCCAGCAGCTTGGTTGGAGGGGTAAATTATGACTACACCTTC.

The chain uses TRBV7-2 and TRBJ2-5; possibly TRBD2 for D (5 bases). Trimming took 5 bases from V and 5 from J, leaving 18 bases between them. The germline gives CDR1 SGHTA, CDR2 FQGNSA. CDR3 size: 15 residues. The CDR3 nucleotides are TGTGCCAGCAGCCGCACCTCTAGCACGACGGAGACCCAGTACTTC. Translated: CASSRTSSTTETQYF.

The V and J genes are TRBV6-6 and TRBJ2-1; 9 bases map to TRBD2. The J segment lost 7 bases and the V segment lost 3 bases, leaving 7 bases of the junction unmatched. Germline V lookup: CDR1 MNHNY, CDR2 SVGAGI (reference sequence). The CDR3 covers 15 residues. CDR3 in amino acids: CASSYYAGGRNEQFF. Written as DNA, the CDR3 is TGTGCCAGCAGTTATTACGCGGGGGGGCGGAATGAGCAGTTCTTC.

V gene TRBV6-6 combines with J gene TRBJ2-7, with 10 nucleotides matching TRBD2. This CDR3 is 15 amino acids long. Trimming cost V 0 bases and J 4 bases; bases outside gene matches: 3. Looked up from germline, CDR1 is MNHNY and CDR2 is SVGAGI (reference sequence). This CDR3 reads CASSYSTSGSYEQYF. The CDR3 nucleotides are TGTGCCAGCAGTTACTCGACTAGCGGGTCTTACGAGCAGTACTTC.

There are a few counts of this clone. The chain combines TRBV5-1 with TRBJ2-1; weak D call: TRBD1 (5 bases). The V end was cut by 0 bases, the J end by 0 bases, with 7 bases between. This CDR3 has 15 amino acids. CDR1 is SGHRS and CDR2 is YFSETQ in the germline V gene. The CDR3 here is CASSLEGDSYNEQFF. Written as DNA, the CDR3 is TGCGCCAGCAGCTTGGAAGGGGACTCCTACAATGAGCAGTTCTTC.

CDR3 sequence reads: CASSIVVSDRKNQPQHF. In nucleotides, the CDR3 is TGTGCCAGTAGTATAGTCGTCTCAGACAGAAAGAATCAGCCCCAGCATTTT. The chain joins TRBV19 to TRBJ1-5, with a possible D match to TRBD1 (5 bases). The CDR3 is made up of 17 amino acids. The germline V gene encodes CDR1 LNHDA and CDR2 SQIVND (reference sequence). V was clipped by 1 base and J by 4 bases, with 17 bases between them.

The gene calls are TRBV30 and TRBJ1-2; D is unclear. This CDR3 spans 13 amino acids. Germline-derived CDR1 and CDR2 are GTSNPN and SVGIG (reference sequence). V lost 0 bases and J 6 bases, leaving 11 bases between the germline ends. CDR3 coding DNA: TGTGCCTGGAGTGTAACCCTAACCCATGGCTACACCTTC. Translating it yields CAWSVTLTHGYTF.